This T cell receptor (beta chain) derives from a study of cytomegalovirus exposure and HLA in healthy donors. Trimming took 6 bases from V and 3 from J, leaving 15 bases between them. CDR3 size: 14 residues. Germline V gives CDR1 ENHRY, CDR2 SYGVKD. Study-wide results and limits: Usually a TCR sequence was rare, but some public TCRs were found in many donors. TCR beta chains numbering some 150 were designated cytomegalovirus-associated.

Comment on this clone: The antigen is undetermined.

Here immunoSEQ multiplex PCR was the method, and the copy in TCRdb shows in-frame clones only, minus some. Among some 90,000 clones listed, roughly 87% were seen once. This clonotype was sampled from a woman aged 25 to 45 in good health and CMV-seronegative. The chain joins TRBV10-3 to TRBJ2-7, with D perhaps matching TRBD1 (6 bases). Sequences were obtained from PBMCs. CDR3 nucleotide sequence: TGTGCCATCAGCTCCGTGGGGGCTGGCTACGAGCAGTACTTC. Amino acid sequence: CAISSVGAGYEQYF.